This T cell receptor (beta chain) was identified during a study of blood T cell repertoires in COVID-19. Turning to the study itself: From the United States, Italy and Spain came samples of acute and convalescent COVID-19.

Cohorts were based on clinical histories the participants reported. Using immunoSEQ multiplex PCR, the repertoire was profiled, and TCRdb retains in-frame clones only, with some absent. The table shows fewer than 400,000 clones, with 65% to 90% occurring only once. Germline V gene data show CDR1 as MNHNS and CDR2 as SASEGT. V was pared by 0 bases and J by 4 bases, with 2 bases of the junction left unmatched. The CDR3 runs to 15 residues. This clonotype was obtained from a man aged 25-40 years who had recovered from COVID-19. Sequencing was done on a sample of PBMCs or T cells enriched from blood (not recorded which). The V call is TRBV6-1, the J call TRBJ1-2; 10 positions match TRBD1. The CDR3 DNA reads TGTGCCAGCAGTGAAGCGACAGGGGGCGGCTATGGCTACACCTTC. Translating it yields CASSEATGGGYGYTF.